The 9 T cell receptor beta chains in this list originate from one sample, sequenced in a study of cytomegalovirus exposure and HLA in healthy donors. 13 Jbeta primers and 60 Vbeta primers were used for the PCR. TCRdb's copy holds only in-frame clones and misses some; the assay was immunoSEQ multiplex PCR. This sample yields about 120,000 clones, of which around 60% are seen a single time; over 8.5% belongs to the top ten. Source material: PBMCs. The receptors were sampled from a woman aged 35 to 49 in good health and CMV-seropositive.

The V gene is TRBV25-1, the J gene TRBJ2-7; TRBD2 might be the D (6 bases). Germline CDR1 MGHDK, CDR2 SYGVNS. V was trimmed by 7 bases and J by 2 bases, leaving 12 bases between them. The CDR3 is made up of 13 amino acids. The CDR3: CASKGTVTYEQYF. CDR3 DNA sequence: TGTGCCAGCAAAGGGACTGTCACCTACGAGCAGTACTTC.

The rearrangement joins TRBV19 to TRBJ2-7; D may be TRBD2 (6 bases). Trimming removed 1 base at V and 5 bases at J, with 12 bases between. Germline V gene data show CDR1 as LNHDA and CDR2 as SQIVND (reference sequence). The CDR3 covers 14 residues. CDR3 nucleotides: TGTGCCAGTAGTATAGGCCGGGACTTAAACGAGCAGTACTTC. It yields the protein CASSIGRDLNEQYF.

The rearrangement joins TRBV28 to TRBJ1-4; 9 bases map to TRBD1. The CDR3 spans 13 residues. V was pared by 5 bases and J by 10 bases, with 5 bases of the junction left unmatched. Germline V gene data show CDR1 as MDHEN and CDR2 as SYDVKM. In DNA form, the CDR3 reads TGTGCCAGCAGTCCCGGGACAGGGAGAAAACTGTTTTTT. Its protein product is CASSPGTGRKLFF.

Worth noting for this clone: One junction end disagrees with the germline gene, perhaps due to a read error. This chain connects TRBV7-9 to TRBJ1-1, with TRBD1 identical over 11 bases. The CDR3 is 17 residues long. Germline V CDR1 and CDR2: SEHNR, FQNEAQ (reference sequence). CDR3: CSSSPGTGGEGDTEAFF. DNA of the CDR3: TGTTCCAGCAGCCCCGGGACAGGGGGTGAAGGAGACACTGAAGCTTTCTTT.

The CDR3 region is CASSQDTTAGSGNTIYF. CDR3 nucleotides: TGCGCCAGCAGCCAAGATACAACAGCCGGCTCTGGAAACACCATATATTTT. The rearrangement uses TRBV4-3 and TRBJ1-3; D not resolved. CDR1 is LGHNA, CDR2 YSLEER, per germline. V lost 0 bases, J lost 0 bases, and 12 bases lay in between. The CDR3 sequence is 17 residues long.

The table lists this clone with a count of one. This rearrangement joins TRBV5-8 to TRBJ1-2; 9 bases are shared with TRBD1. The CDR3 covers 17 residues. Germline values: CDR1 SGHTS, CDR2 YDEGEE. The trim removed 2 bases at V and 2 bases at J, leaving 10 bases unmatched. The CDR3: CASSFIHPGQGNYGYTF. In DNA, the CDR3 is TGTGCCAGCAGCTTCATACATCCGGGACAGGGCAACTATGGCTACACCTTC.

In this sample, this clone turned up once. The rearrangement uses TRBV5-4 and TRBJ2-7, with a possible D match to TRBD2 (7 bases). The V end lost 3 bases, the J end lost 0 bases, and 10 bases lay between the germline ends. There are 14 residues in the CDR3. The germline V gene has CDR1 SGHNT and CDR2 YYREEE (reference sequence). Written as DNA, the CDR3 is TGTGCCAGCAGCTGGGGGGGCCACTCCTACGAGCAGTACTTC. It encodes CASSWGGHSYEQYF.

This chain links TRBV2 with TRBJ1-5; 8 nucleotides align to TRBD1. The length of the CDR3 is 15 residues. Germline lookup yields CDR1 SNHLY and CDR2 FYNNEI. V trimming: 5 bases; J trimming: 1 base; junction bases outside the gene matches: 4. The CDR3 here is CASSTRQGSNQPQHF. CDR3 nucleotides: TGTGCCAGCAGTACTCGACAGGGGAGCAATCAGCCCCAGCATTTT.

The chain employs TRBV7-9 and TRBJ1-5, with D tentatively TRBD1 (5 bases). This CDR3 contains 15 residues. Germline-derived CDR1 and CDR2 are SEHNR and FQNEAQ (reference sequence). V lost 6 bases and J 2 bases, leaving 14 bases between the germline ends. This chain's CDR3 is CASSSRESGNQPQHF. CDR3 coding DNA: TGTGCCAGCAGTTCCAGGGAATCGGGCAATCAGCCCCAGCATTTT.